This TCR beta chain was sequenced in a study of T cell responses to AZD1222 COVID-19 vaccine. TCRdb keeps only in-frame clones here, not all; method: immunoSEQ multiplex PCR. This table has about 100,000 clones, just over 85% appearing once. Germline assignment: CDR1 SGHKS and CDR2 YYEKEE (reference sequence). Between the trimmed V and J ends, which lost 4 bases and 0 bases, there was a span of 5 bases. The CDR3 has 13 residues. The sample here was peripheral blood, taken on day 0 of AZD1222 vaccination. This clonotype was obtained from an adult in good health. The rearrangement uses TRBV5-5 and TRBJ1-3, with a possible D match to TRBD1 (5 bases). The CDR3 loop reads CASSGHSGNTIYF. CDR3 nucleotides: TGTGCCAGCAGCGGACACTCTGGAAACACCATATATTTT.